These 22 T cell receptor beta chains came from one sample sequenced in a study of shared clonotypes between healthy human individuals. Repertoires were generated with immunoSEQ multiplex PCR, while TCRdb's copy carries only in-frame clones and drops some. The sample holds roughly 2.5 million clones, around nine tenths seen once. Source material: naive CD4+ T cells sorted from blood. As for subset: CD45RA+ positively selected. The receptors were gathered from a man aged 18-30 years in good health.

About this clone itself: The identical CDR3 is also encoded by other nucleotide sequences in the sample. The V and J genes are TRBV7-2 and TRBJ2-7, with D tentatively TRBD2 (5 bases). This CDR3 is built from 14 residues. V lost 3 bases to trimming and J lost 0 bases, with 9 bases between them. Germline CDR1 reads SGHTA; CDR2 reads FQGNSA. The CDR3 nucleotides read TGTGCCAGCAGCTTTAGAGGGAGCTCCTACGAGCAGTACTTC. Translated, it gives CASSFRGSSYEQYF. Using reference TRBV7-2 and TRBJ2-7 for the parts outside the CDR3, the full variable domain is GAGVSQSPSNKVTEKGKDVELRCDPISGHTALYWYRQSLGQGLEFLIYFQGNSAPDKSGLPSDRFSAERTGGSVSTLTIQRTQQEDSAVYLCASSFRGSSYEQYFGPGTRLTVT.

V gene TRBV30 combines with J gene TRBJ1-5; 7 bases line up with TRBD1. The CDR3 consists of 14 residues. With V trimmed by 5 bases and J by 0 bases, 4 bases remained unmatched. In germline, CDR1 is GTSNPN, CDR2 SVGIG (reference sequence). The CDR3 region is CAWGTVHSNQPQHF. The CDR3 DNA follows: TGTGCCTGGGGGACAGTTCATAGCAATCAGCCCCAGCATTTT.

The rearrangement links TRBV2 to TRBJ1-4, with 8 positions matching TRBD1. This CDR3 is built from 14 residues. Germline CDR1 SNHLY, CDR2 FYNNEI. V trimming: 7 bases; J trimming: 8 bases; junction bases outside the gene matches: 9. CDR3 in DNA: TGTGCCAGCAACCCGACAGGGGCGAGGGAAAAACTGTTTTTT. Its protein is CASNPTGAREKLFF.

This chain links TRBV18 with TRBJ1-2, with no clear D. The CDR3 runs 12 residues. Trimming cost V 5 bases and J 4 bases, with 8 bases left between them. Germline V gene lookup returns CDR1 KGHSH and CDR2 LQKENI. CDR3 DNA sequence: TGTGCCAGCTCAACAGAAGGCTATGGCTACACCTTC. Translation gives CASSTEGYGYTF.

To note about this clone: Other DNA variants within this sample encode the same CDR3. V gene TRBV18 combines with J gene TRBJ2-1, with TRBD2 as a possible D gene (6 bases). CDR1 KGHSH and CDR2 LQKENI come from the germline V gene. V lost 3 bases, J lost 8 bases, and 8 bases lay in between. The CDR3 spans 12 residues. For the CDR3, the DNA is TGTGCCAGCTCACCGGGAGGTTATGAGCAGTTCTTC. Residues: CASSPGGYEQFF.

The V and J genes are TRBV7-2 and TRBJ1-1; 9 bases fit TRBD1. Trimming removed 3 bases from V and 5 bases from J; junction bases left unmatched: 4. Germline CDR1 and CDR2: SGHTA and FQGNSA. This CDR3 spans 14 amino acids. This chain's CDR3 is CASSFWTGVTEAFF. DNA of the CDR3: TGTGCCAGCAGCTTTTGGACAGGGGTGACTGAAGCTTTCTTT.

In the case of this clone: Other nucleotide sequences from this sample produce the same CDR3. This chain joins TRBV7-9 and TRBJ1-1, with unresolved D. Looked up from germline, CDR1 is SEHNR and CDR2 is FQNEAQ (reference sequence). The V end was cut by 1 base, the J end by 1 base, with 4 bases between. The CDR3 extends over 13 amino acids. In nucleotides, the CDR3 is TGTGCCAGCAGCTTAGGATGGAACACTGAAGCTTTCTTT. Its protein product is CASSLGWNTEAFF. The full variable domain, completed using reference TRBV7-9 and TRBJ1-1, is DTGVSQNPRHKITKRGQNVTFRCDPISEHNRLYWYRQTLGQGPEFLTYFQNEAQLEKSRLLSDRFSAERPKGSFSTLEIQRTEQGDSAMYLCASSLGWNTEAFFGQGTRLTVV.

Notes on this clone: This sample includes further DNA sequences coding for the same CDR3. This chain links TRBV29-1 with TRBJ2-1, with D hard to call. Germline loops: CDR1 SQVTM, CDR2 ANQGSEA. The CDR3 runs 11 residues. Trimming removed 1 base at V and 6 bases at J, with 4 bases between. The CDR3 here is CSVEGSNEQFF. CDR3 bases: TGCAGCGTTGAAGGGAGCAATGAGCAGTTCTTC.

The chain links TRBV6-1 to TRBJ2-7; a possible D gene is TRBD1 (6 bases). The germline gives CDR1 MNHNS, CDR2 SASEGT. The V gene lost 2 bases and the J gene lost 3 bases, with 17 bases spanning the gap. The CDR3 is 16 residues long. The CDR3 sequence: CASSEPFGTPFYEQYF. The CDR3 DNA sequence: TGTGCCAGCAGTGAACCTTTCGGGACACCCTTCTACGAGCAGTACTTC.

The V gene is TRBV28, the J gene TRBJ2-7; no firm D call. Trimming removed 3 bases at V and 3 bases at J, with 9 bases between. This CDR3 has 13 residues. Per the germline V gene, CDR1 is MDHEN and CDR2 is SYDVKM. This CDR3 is CASSLDVNYEQYF. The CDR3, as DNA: TGTGCCAGCAGTTTGGACGTCAACTACGAGCAGTACTTC.

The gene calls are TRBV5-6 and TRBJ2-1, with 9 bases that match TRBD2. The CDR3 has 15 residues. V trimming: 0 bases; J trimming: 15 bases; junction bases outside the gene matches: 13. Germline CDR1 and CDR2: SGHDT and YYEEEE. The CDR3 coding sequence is TGTGCCAGCAGCTTGGAACTAGCGGGTCTCGGTTCGTTGTTCTTC. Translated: CASSLELAGLGSLFF.

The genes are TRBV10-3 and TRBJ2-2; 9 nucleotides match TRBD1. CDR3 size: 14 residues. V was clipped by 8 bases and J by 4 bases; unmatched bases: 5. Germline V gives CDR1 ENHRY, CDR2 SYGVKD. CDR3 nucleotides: TGTGCCATCGGAACAGGGGGCCGCACCGGGGAGCTGTTTTTT. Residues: CAIGTGGRTGELFF.

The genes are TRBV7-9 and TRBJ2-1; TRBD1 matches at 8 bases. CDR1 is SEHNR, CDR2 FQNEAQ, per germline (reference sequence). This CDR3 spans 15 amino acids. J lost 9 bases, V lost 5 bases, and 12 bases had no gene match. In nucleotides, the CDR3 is TGTGCCAGCAGCCCTCGACAGGGGACGCGTGGTGAGCAGTTCTTC. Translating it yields CASSPRQGTRGEQFF.

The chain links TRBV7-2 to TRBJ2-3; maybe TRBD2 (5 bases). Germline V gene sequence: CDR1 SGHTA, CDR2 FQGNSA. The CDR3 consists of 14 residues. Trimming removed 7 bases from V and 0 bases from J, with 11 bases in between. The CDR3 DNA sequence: TGTGCCAGCATCGACTACCGGAGCACAGATACGCAGTATTTT. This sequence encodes CASIDYRSTDTQYF.

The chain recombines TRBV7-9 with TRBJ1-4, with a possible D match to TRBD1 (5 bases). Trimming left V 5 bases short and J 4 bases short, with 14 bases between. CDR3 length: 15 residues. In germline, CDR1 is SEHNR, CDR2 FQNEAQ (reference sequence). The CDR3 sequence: CASSPQGGVNEKLFF. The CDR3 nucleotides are TGTGCCAGCAGCCCCCAGGGTGGGGTTAATGAAAAACTGTTTTTT. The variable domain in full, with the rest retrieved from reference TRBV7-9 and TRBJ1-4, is DTGVSQNPRHKITKRGQNVTFRCDPISEHNRLYWYRQTLGQGPEFLTYFQNEAQLEKSRLLSDRFSAERPKGSFSTLEIQRTEQGDSAMYLCASSPQGGVNEKLFFGSGTQLSVL.

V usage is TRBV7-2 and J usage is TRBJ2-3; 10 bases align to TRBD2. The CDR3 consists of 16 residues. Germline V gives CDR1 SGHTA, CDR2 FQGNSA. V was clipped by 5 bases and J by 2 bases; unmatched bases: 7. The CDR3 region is CASSRPTSGYTDTQYF. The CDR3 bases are TGTGCCAGCAGCCGGCCGACTAGCGGGTACACAGATACGCAGTATTTT.

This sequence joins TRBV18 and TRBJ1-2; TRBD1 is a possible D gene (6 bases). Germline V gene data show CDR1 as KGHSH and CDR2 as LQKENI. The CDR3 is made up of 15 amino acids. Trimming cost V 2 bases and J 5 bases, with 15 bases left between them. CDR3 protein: CASSPVGQGYYGYTF. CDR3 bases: TGTGCCAGCTCACCAGTGGGCCAGGGGTATTATGGCTACACCTTC.

CDR3 loop: CASSPTRQGSNTGELFF. The CDR3 DNA sequence: TGTGCCAGCAGTCCGACAAGACAGGGGAGTAACACCGGGGAGCTGTTTTTT. This sequence joins TRBV28 and TRBJ2-2, with 8 bases identical to TRBD1. Germline V gene data show CDR1 as MDHEN and CDR2 as SYDVKM. Germline trimming cut 5 bases from V and 2 bases from J; bases unmatched to any gene: 10. The length of the CDR3 is 17 residues.

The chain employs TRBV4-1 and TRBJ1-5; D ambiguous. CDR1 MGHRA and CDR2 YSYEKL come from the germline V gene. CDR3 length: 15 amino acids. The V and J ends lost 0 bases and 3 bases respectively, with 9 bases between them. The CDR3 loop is CASSQDVGYNQPQHF. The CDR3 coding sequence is TGCGCCAGCAGCCAAGATGTGGGGTACAATCAGCCCCAGCATTTT.

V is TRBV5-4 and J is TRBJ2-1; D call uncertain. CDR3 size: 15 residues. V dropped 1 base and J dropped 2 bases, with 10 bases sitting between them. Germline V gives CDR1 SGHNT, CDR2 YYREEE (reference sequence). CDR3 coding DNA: TGTGCCAGCAGCTTGATGGGTCACCCCTACAATGAGCAGTTCTTC. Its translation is CASSLMGHPYNEQFF. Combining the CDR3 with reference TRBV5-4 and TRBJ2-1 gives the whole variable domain ETGVTQSPTHLIKTRGQQVTLRCSSQSGHNTVSWYQQALGQGPQFIFQYYREEENGRGNFPPRFSGLQFPNYSSELNVNALELDDSALYLCASSLMGHPYNEQFFGPGTRLTVL.

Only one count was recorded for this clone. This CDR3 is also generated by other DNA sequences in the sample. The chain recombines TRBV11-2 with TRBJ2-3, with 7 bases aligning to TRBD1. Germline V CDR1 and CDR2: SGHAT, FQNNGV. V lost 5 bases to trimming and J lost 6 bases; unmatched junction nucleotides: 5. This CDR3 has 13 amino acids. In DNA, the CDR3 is TGTGCCAGCAGCGCTACAGGGGTTGATACGCAGTATTTT. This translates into CASSATGVDTQYF.

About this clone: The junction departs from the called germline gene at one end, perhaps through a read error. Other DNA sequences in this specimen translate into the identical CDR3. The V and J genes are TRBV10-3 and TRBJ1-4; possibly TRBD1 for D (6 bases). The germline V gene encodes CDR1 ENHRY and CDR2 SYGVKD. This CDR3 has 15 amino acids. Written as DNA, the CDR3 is TGCGCCATCAGTGACGCACAGGGCCGTAATGAAAAACTGTTTTTT. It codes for CAISDAQGRNEKLFF.